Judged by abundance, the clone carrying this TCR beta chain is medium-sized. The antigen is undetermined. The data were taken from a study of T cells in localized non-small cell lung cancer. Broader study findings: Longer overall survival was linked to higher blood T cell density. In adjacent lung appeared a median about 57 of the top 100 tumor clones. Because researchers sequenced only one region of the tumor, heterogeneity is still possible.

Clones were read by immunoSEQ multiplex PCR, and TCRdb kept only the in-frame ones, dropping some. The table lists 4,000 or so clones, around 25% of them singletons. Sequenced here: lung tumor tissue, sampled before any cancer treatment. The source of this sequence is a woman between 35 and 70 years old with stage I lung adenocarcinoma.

This CDR3 reads CASSLSRGGTGMNTEAFF. The CDR3 nucleotides are TGTGCCAGCAGCTTAAGTCGCGGGGGGACCGGAATGAACACTGAAGCTTTCTTT. The chain has TRBV11-3 and TRBJ1-1; a weak D match, TRBD1 (5 bases). Germline assignment: CDR1 SGHNT and CDR2 YENEEA. The CDR3 extends over 18 amino acids. V shed 2 bases and J shed 0 bases, with 19 bases lying between them.